Listed below are T cell receptor beta chains from one sample, sequenced in a study of blood T cell repertoires in COVID-19. Only in-frame clones appear in the TCRdb table, and some are missing; sequencing was by immunoSEQ multiplex PCR. The repertoire holds roughly 230,000 clones, with 85% as singletons. The material sequenced was peripheral blood. These receptors came from a woman between 55 and 75 years old with active or convalescent COVID-19. Both conserved end residues are trimmed from each CDR3. The D gene is left open where the match is weak.

d_gene: -; len: 11; j_gene: TRBJ1-2; v_gene: TRBV4-1; CDR3aa: ASSLKGSGMNT
d_gene: -; len: 14; j_gene: TRBJ2-1; v_gene: TRBV19; CDR3aa: ASRASKESAYNEQF
d_gene: TRBD1; len: 15; j_gene: TRBJ2-7; v_gene: TRBV11-3; CDR3aa: ASSSATEQGGTYEQY
d_gene: TRBD1; len: 13; j_gene: TRBJ1-5; v_gene: TRBV24-1; CDR3aa: ATSAGQGSNQPQH
d_gene: -; len: 14; j_gene: TRBJ1-3; v_gene: TRBV30; CDR3aa: AWSILRGSSGNTIY
d_gene: -; len: 12; j_gene: TRBJ1-2; v_gene: TRBV11-3; CDR3aa: ASSLAGQYYGYT
d_gene: -; len: 13; j_gene: TRBJ1-6; v_gene: TRBV19; CDR3aa: ASSIDRQAEAPLH
d_gene: TRBD1; len: 11; j_gene: TRBJ1-2; v_gene: TRBV19; CDR3aa: ATGTGLDYGYT
d_gene: -; len: 10; j_gene: TRBJ2-3; v_gene: TRBV29-1; CDR3aa: SVATWTDTQY
d_gene: -; len: 11; j_gene: TRBJ2-1; v_gene: TRBV5-4; CDR3aa: ASSTQTGREQF
d_gene: -; len: 13; j_gene: TRBJ1-3; v_gene: TRBV30; CDR3aa: AWSRLGASGNTIY
d_gene: TRBD1; len: 16; j_gene: TRBJ2-6; v_gene: TRBV2; CDR3aa: ASSGRQGAESGANVLT
d_gene: TRBD2; len: 13; j_gene: TRBJ2-1; v_gene: TRBV7-2; CDR3aa: ASSQLAGGQDEQF
d_gene: TRBD1; len: 13; j_gene: TRBJ1-3; v_gene: TRBV5-1; CDR3aa: ASSPGQASGNTIY
d_gene: TRBD1; len: 12; j_gene: TRBJ1-1; v_gene: TRBV7-9; CDR3aa: ASSQQGANTEAF
d_gene: -; len: 12; j_gene: TRBJ1-2; v_gene: TRBV5-6; CDR3aa: ASSLVRGGAGYT
d_gene: -; len: 13; j_gene: TRBJ1-1; v_gene: TRBV7-8; CDR3aa: ASSILTGKNTEAF
d_gene: -; len: 12; j_gene: TRBJ1-1; v_gene: TRBV5-5; CDR3aa: ASSLDIANTEAF
d_gene: -; len: 11; j_gene: TRBJ2-1; v_gene: TRBV3-1/TRBV3-2; CDR3aa: ASTGTPDNEQF
d_gene: -; len: 13; j_gene: TRBJ2-5; v_gene: TRBV5-4; CDR3aa: ASSSPQGGFETQY
d_gene: -; len: 13; j_gene: TRBJ1-1; v_gene: TRBV5-1; CDR3aa: ASSLQGGVNTEAF
d_gene: -; len: 13; j_gene: TRBJ2-3; v_gene: TRBV11-2; CDR3aa: ASSQDWGETDTQY
d_gene: TRBD2; len: 14; j_gene: TRBJ2-2; v_gene: TRBV14; CDR3aa: ASSRVTSVWGGELF
d_gene: -; len: 12; j_gene: TRBJ2-1; v_gene: TRBV10-1; CDR3aa: ASSEFGQNNEQF
d_gene: -; len: 11; j_gene: TRBJ1-1; v_gene: TRBV27; CDR3aa: ASSLGGVTEAF
d_gene: -; len: 12; j_gene: TRBJ2-5; v_gene: TRBV27; CDR3aa: ASSTWTGQETQY
d_gene: TRBD1; len: 14; j_gene: TRBJ2-1; v_gene: TRBV5-5; CDR3aa: ASSLEGALSYNEQF
d_gene: TRBD1; len: 13; j_gene: TRBJ2-4; v_gene: TRBV15; CDR3aa: ATSRDMDRANIQY
d_gene: -; len: 13; j_gene: TRBJ1-3; v_gene: TRBV5-1; CDR3aa: ASSLGELAGNTIY
d_gene: TRBD2; len: 16; j_gene: TRBJ2-1; v_gene: TRBV5-1; CDR3aa: ASKPGTSHRGTYNEQF
d_gene: TRBD1; len: 13; j_gene: TRBJ2-1; v_gene: TRBV5-4; CDR3aa: ASWDRGSPYNEQF
d_gene: TRBD2; len: 14; j_gene: TRBJ2-1; v_gene: TRBV7-9; CDR3aa: ASSPGVAGAPNEQF
d_gene: -; len: 13; j_gene: TRBJ1-3; v_gene: TRBV5-1; CDR3aa: ASSLDGGAGNTIY
d_gene: -; len: 16; j_gene: TRBJ2-6; v_gene: TRBV7-8; CDR3aa: ASSVPRGVKSGANVLT
d_gene: TRBD1; len: 12; j_gene: TRBJ1-3; v_gene: TRBV19; CDR3aa: ASSTTGYGNTIY
d_gene: -; len: 12; j_gene: TRBJ2-2; v_gene: TRBV7-8; CDR3aa: ASSLQEATGELF
d_gene: -; len: 16; j_gene: TRBJ1-1; v_gene: TRBV4-1; CDR3aa: ASSQDEQDRWENTEAF
d_gene: -; len: 11; j_gene: TRBJ1-1; v_gene: TRBV7-8; CDR3aa: ASSPSRVSEAF
d_gene: TRBD2; len: 14; j_gene: TRBJ2-5; v_gene: TRBV6-6; CDR3aa: ASRSSGARYQETQY
d_gene: -; len: 13; j_gene: TRBJ1-4; v_gene: TRBV25-1; CDR3aa: ASSESGATNEKLF
d_gene: TRBD2; len: 15; j_gene: TRBJ2-5; v_gene: TRBV24-1; CDR3aa: ATSDLSTSGRGETQY
d_gene: TRBD2; len: 13; j_gene: TRBJ2-1; v_gene: TRBV15; CDR3aa: ATRTSGASLNEQF
d_gene: -; len: 14; j_gene: TRBJ1-5; v_gene: TRBV9; CDR3aa: AIPKSGAGGNQPQH
d_gene: TRBD1; len: 13; j_gene: TRBJ2-1; v_gene: TRBV2; CDR3aa: ASTWVQGAADEQF
d_gene: -; len: 15; j_gene: TRBJ2-6; v_gene: TRBV5-1; CDR3aa: ASSFWAGTSGANVLT
d_gene: -; len: 10; j_gene: TRBJ1-3; v_gene: TRBV30; CDR3aa: AWSQGRNTIY
d_gene: -; len: 11; j_gene: TRBJ2-7; v_gene: TRBV5-4; CDR3aa: ASRQRYSYEQY
d_gene: TRBD1; len: 13; j_gene: TRBJ1-6; v_gene: TRBV28; CDR3aa: ASSRTGGVNSPLH
d_gene: -; len: 14; j_gene: TRBJ2-6; v_gene: TRBV6-1; CDR3aa: ASSEGRYSGANVLT
d_gene: TRBD1; len: 14; j_gene: TRBJ2-3; v_gene: TRBV7-3; CDR3aa: ASSLPGTGGSDTQY
d_gene: TRBD1; len: 13; j_gene: TRBJ2-3; v_gene: TRBV19; CDR3aa: ASSHQDRATDTQY
d_gene: -; len: 12; j_gene: TRBJ2-2; v_gene: TRBV28; CDR3aa: ASSLYRNTGELF
d_gene: TRBD2; len: 14; j_gene: TRBJ2-2; v_gene: TRBV5-6; CDR3aa: ASSYGLAGVTGELF
d_gene: TRBD1; len: 15; j_gene: TRBJ2-5; v_gene: TRBV5-1; CDR3aa: ASSLQGQGGPRETQY
d_gene: TRBD1; len: 11; j_gene: TRBJ1-2; v_gene: TRBV19; CDR3aa: ASSIRDSVDYT
d_gene: TRBD1; len: 14; j_gene: TRBJ1-5; v_gene: TRBV28; CDR3aa: ASSFGQGIRNQPQH
d_gene: -; len: 15; j_gene: TRBJ2-1; v_gene: TRBV5-1; CDR3aa: ASSSQARDTPYNEQF
d_gene: TRBD2; len: 13; j_gene: TRBJ2-1; v_gene: TRBV30; CDR3aa: AWSGVGGSTDEQF
d_gene: TRBD2; len: 13; j_gene: TRBJ2-3; v_gene: TRBV7-9; CDR3aa: ASSPSGRGTDTQY
d_gene: -; len: 10; j_gene: TRBJ1-1; v_gene: TRBV28; CDR3aa: ASEGGYTEAF